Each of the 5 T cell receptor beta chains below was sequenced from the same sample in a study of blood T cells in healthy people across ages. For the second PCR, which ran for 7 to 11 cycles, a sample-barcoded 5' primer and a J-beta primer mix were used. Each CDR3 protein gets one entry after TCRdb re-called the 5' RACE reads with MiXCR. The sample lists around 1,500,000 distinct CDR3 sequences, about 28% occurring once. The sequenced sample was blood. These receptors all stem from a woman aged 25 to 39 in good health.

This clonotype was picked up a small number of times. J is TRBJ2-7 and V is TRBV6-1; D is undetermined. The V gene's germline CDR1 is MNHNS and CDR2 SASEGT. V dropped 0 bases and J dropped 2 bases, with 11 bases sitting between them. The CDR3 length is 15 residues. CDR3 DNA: TGTGCCAGCAGTGAAGCGCGGAATACAGCCTACGAGCAGTACTTC. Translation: CASSEARNTAYEQYF.

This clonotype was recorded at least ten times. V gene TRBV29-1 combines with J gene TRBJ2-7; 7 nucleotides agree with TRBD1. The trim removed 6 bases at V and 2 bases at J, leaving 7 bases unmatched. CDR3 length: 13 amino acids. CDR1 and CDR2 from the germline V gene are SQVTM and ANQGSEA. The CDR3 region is CSVRQGSTYEQYF. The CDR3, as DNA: TGCAGCGTCAGACAGGGAAGTACCTACGAGCAGTACTTC.

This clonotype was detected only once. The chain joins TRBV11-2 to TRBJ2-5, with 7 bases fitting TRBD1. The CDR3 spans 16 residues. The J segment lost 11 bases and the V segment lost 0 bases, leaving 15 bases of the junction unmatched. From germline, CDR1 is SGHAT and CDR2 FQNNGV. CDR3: CASSLDPTGILREQYF. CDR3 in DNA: TGTGCCAGCAGCTTAGACCCGACAGGGATTCTTCGAGAGCAGTACTTC.

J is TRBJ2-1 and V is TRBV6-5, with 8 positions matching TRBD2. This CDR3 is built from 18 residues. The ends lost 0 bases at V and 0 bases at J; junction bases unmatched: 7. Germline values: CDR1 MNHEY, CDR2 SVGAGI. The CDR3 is CASSYSSMSGSSYNEQFF. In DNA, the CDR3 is TGTGCCAGCAGTTACTCGTCTATGAGCGGGAGCTCCTACAATGAGCAGTTCTTC.

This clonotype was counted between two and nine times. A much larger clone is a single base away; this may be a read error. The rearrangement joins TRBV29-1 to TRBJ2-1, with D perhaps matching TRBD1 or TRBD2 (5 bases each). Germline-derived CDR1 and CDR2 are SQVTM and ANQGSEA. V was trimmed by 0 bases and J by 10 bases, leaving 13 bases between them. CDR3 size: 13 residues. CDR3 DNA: TGCAGCGTTGAAGATCCTGGACGGGACGAGCAGTTCTTC. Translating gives CSVEDPGRDEQFF.